The sample holds one count of the clone carrying this T cell receptor beta chain. This sample is part of a study of blood T cell repertoires in COVID-19. The protocol was immunoSEQ multiplex PCR, while the TCRdb copy is restricted to in-frame clones and leaves out a portion. The table includes some 60,000 clones, 81% detected once. This CDR3 contains 19 residues. The V end lost 0 bases, the J end lost 0 bases, and 18 bases lay between the germline ends. Germline CDR1 is LGHNA and CDR2 is YSLEER. The TCR was taken from a woman older than 75 with active or convalescent COVID-19. The sequenced sample consisted of peripheral blood. The rearrangement uses TRBV4-3 and TRBJ2-4, with a tentative D call TRBD2 (5 bases). Here the CDR3 reads CASSQDIVAGVRAKNIQYF. The CDR3 DNA reads as TGCGCCAGCAGCCAAGATATCGTAGCCGGGGTCAGAGCCAAAAACATTCAGTACTTC.